Included here is one T cell receptor (beta chain) sequence, with context. These data originate in a study of OX40 agonist ivuxolimab in advanced cancers. Sequenced by immunoSEQ multiplex PCR; TCRdb stores in-frame clones only, minus some. The sample lists more than 65,000 clones, 80% to 90% occurring once. J was trimmed by 0 bases and V by 4 bases; bases with no gene match: 8. The CDR3 has 18 residues. Germline V CDR1 and CDR2: MNHEY, SMNVEV (reference sequence). This receptor was obtained from an adult with an advanced solid tumor such as melanoma, head and neck, liver or kidney cancer. The source material was CD4+ or CD8+ T cells sorted from blood, sampled in a trial of the OX40 agonist ivuxolimab. This chain connects TRBV27 to TRBJ2-1; 11 bases match TRBD2. CDR3 region: CASSWLAGGQSSYNEQFF. CDR3 DNA sequence: TGTGCCAGCAGTTGGCTAGCGGGGGGCCAGAGCTCCTACAATGAGCAGTTCTTC.